This is a list of T cell receptor beta chains from one sample in a study of OX40 agonist ivuxolimab in advanced cancers. Some clones are missing from TCRdb's copy, which holds only in-frame ones; the method was immunoSEQ multiplex PCR. Seen here are about 25,000 clones, 81% observed once, and the top ten hold roughly a quarter. The material was CD4+ or CD8+ T cells sorted from blood, obtained in a trial of the OX40 agonist ivuxolimab. The receptor source for this set is an adult with an advanced solid tumor such as melanoma, head and neck, liver or kidney cancer. Both conserved end residues are part of each CDR3. The D gene is left open where the match is weak. Expanded clones are given a class, and other clones once, few, many or no size at all.

TRBV2	TRBJ1-4	NA	NA	CASSQDSGTNEKLFF	TGTGCCAGCAGTCAAGACAGCGGAACTAATGAAAAACTGTTTTTT
TRBV15	TRBJ2-5	TRBD2	NA	CATRGSSGRAWETQYF	TGTGCCACCAGGGGGTCTAGCGGGAGGGCCTGGGAGACCCAGTACTTC
TRBV9	TRBJ2-7	NA	NA	CASSGGLGSSYEQYF	TGTGCCAGCAGCGGAGGACTCGGCTCCTCCTACGAGCAGTACTTC
TRBV27	TRBJ2-7	TRBD1	NA	CASSLQGAGEQYF	TGTGCCAGCAGTTTACAGGGGGCGGGTGAGCAGTACTTC
TRBV7-3	TRBJ2-1	TRBD2	NA	CASSSSSGGIYNEQFF	TGTGCCAGCAGCTCCTCTAGCGGGGGAATTTACAATGAGCAGTTCTTC
TRBV4-2	TRBJ2-1	NA	NA	CASSHGPADAYNEQFF	TGTGCCAGCAGCCACGGGCCAGCCGACGCCTACAATGAGCAGTTCTTC
TRBV27	TRBJ2-2	NA	once	CASSWGNTGELFF	TGTGCCAGCAGTTGGGGGAACACCGGGGAGCTGTTTTTT
TRBV4-1	TRBJ2-7	TRBD1	NA	CASSQAGQAYEQYF	TGCGCCAGCAGCCAAGCGGGACAGGCCTACGAGCAGTACTTC
TRBV7-6	TRBJ2-1	NA	NA	CASSSPGTENNEQFF	TGTGCCAGCAGCTCCCCAGGGACGGAAAACAATGAGCAGTTCTTC
TRBV5-4	TRBJ1-6	NA	once	CASSDLNVSPLHF	TGTGCCAGCAGCGATTTGAATGTTTCACCCCTCCACTTT
TRBV5-1	TRBJ1-4	NA	NA	CASGRDNEKLFF	TGCGCCAGCGGCAGAGATAATGAAAAACTGTTTTTT
TRBV13	TRBJ2-5	TRBD1	NA	CASSPNPGQRIAYQETQYF	TGTGCCAGCAGCCCAAACCCGGGACAGAGAATAGCGTACCAAGAGACCCAGTACTTC
TRBV5-1	TRBJ2-1	NA	NA	CASSLIWGDEQFF	TGCGCCAGCAGCTTGATTTGGGGCGATGAGCAGTTCTTC
TRBV4-3	TRBJ2-1	NA	NA	CASSQGYNEQFF	TGCGCCAGCAGTCAGGGGTACAATGAGCAGTTCTTC
TRBV27	TRBJ2-7	NA	NA	CASSLGVTYEQYF	TGTGCCAGCAGTTTAGGGGTGACGTACGAGCAGTACTTC
TRBV9	TRBJ1-5	NA	medium-sized	CASSVAGNIDQPQHF	TGTGCCAGCAGCGTAGCAGGGAATATCGATCAGCCCCAGCATTTT
TRBV5-6	TRBJ1-1	TRBD1	NA	CASSPGTAEAFF	TGTGCCAGCAGCCCTGGGACAGCGGAAGCTTTCTTT
TRBV7-6	TRBJ2-1	NA	NA	CASSLSGQGFYNEQFF	TGTGCCAGCAGCTTAAGCGGCCAGGGCTTCTACAATGAGCAGTTCTTC
TRBV11-3	TRBJ2-5	TRBD2	NA	CASSLTGGPETQYF	TGTGCCAGCAGCTTAACGGGAGGGCCCGAGACCCAGTACTTC
TRBV21-1	TRBJ2-6	NA	NA	CASSKSGRGVRSANVLTF	TGTGCCAGCAGCAAATCGGGTCGGGGTGTTCGGTCGGCCAACGTCCTGACTTTC
TRBV19	TRBJ2-7	NA	NA	CASSIGEVPYEQYF	TGTGCCAGTAGTATAGGGGAGGTCCCCTACGAGCAGTACTTC
TRBV2	TRBJ2-2	NA	NA	CAALRALSNTGELFF	TGTGCCGCCCTACGGGCTCTATCTAACACCGGGGAGCTGTTTTTT
TRBV9	TRBJ1-2	NA	NA	CASSVGGTGLNYGYTF	TGTGCCAGCAGCGTCGGAGGGACCGGGCTTAACTATGGCTACACCTTC
TRBV13	TRBJ2-3	TRBD1	NA	CASSPKGQGADTQYF	TGTGCCAGCAGCCCAAAGGGACAGGGTGCAGATACGCAGTATTTT
TRBV6-5	TRBJ2-7	TRBD1	NA	CASRGTASYEQYF	TGTGCCAGCAGGGGGACAGCCTCCTACGAGCAGTACTTC
TRBV13	TRBJ1-4	NA	NA	CASSWGTVEGEKLFF	TGTGCCAGCAGCTGGGGAACAGTTGAGGGTGAAAAACTGTTTTTT
TRBV27	TRBJ2-1	TRBD2	few	CASRTSGRYNEQFF	TGTGCCAGCCGGACTAGCGGGAGGTACAATGAGCAGTTCTTC
TRBV10-3	TRBJ1-5	NA	many	CAISEGVPPQPQHF	TGTGCCATCAGTGAAGGGGTACCACCTCAGCCCCAGCATTTT
TRBV20-1	TRBJ2-7	NA	NA	CSALDTYEQYF	TGCAGTGCCCTGGACACCTACGAGCAGTACTTC
TRBV19	TRBJ2-1	NA	NA	CASSPWGSSYNEQFF	TGTGCCAGTAGCCCCTGGGGAAGCTCCTACAATGAGCAGTTCTTC
TRBV6-6	TRBJ2-2	NA	NA	CASSQEWGWTGELFF	TGTGCCAGCAGCCAGGAATGGGGGTGGACCGGGGAGCTGTTTTTT
TRBV27	TRBJ2-1	NA	NA	CASSFGINLNYNEQFF	TGTGCCAGCAGTTTCGGGATCAACCTAAACTACAATGAGCAGTTCTTC
TRBV7-9	TRBJ2-2	NA	NA	CAVYTGELFF	TGTGCCGTCTACACCGGGGAGCTGTTTTTT
TRBV9	TRBJ2-3	NA	NA	CASSGTGTSRDTQYF	TGTGCCAGCAGTGGCACCGGGACCTCGAGGGATACGCAGTATTTT
TRBV7-9	TRBJ1-5	NA	NA	CASSQDWQTSNQPQHF	TGTGCCAGCAGCCAAGATTGGCAGACTAGCAATCAGCCCCAGCATTTT
TRBV5-4	TRBJ2-7	NA	NA	CASSLGDSAYEQYF	TGTGCCAGCAGCTTGGGGGACTCGGCCTACGAGCAGTACTTC
TRBV28	TRBJ2-5	TRBD1	NA	CASSLRDRGRRGTQYF	TGTGCCAGCAGTTTAAGGGACAGGGGGCGCCGGGGGACCCAGTACTTC
TRBV5-1	TRBJ1-4	TRBD1	NA	CASSSGTGGEKLFF	TGCGCCAGCAGCTCGGGGACAGGGGGTGAAAAACTGTTTTTT
TRBV10-3	TRBJ1-6	NA	NA	CAISHEGGLNSPLHF	TGTGCCATCAGTCACGAGGGCGGCCTTAATTCACCCCTCCACTTT
TRBV7-3	TRBJ2-5	NA	NA	CASSSGTEETQYF	TGTGCCAGCAGCTCCGGGACGGAAGAGACCCAGTACTTC
TRBV7-3	TRBJ2-1	NA	medium-sized	CASSRLGGEQFF	TGTGCCAGCAGCCGATTAGGGGGTGAGCAGTTCTTC
TRBV6-1	TRBJ2-1	NA	NA	CASSLGLEQFF	TGTGCCAGCAGTTTAGGACTAGAGCAGTTCTTC
TRBV6-1	TRBJ1-3	NA	NA	CASSEWGTGNTIYF	TGTGCCAGCAGTGAATGGGGTACTGGAAACACCATATATTTT
TRBV2	TRBJ2-7	NA	NA	CASSDGSAYEQYF	TGTGCCAGCAGTGACGGGAGTGCCTACGAGCAGTACTTC
TRBV5-1	TRBJ1-5	NA	NA	CASSLDSSFMPQHF	TGCGCCAGCAGCCTCGACAGTTCCTTTATGCCCCAGCATTTT
TRBV7-9	TRBJ2-7	TRBD1	few	CASSLGGQAAEQYF	TGTGCCAGCAGCTTAGGGGGACAGGCCGCCGAGCAGTACTTC
TRBV6-5	TRBJ2-7	TRBD1	NA	CASSYSDRGTDYEQYF	TGTGCCAGCAGTTACTCGGACAGGGGTACAGACTACGAGCAGTACTTC
TRBV6-6	TRBJ2-7	TRBD2	few	CATLGGAGGLNEQYF	TGTGCCACCCTCGGGGGGGCGGGCGGACTGAACGAGCAGTACTTC
TRBV19	TRBJ2-1	TRBD2	NA	CACTLAGNSYNEQFF	TGTGCCTGTACCCTAGCGGGAAACTCCTACAATGAGCAGTTCTTC
TRBV19	TRBJ2-1	TRBD1	NA	CASNRDSYNEQFF	TGTGCCAGTAACCGGGACAGCTACAATGAGCAGTTCTTC